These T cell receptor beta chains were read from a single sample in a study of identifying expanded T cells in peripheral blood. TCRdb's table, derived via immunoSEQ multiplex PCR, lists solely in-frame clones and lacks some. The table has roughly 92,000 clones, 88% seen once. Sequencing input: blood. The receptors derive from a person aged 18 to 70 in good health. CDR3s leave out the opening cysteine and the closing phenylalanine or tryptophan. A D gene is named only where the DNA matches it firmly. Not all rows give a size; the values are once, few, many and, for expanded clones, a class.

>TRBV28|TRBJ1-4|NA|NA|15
ASSLGSGVVTNEKLF
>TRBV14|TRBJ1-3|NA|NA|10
ASSHQGNTIY
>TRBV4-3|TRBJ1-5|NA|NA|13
ASSQGEPGGQPQH
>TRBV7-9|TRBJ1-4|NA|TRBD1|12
ASSQQGAREKLF
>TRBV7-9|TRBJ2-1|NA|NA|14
ASSLPGVTGTHEQF
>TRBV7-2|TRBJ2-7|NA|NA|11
ASSLAPRNEQY
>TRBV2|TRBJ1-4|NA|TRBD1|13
ASNPDRALGEKLF
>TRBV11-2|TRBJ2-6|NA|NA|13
ASSFGGSGANVLT
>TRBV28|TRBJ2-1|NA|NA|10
ASSLWRGEQF
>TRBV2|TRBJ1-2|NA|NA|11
ASSGVRRYGYT
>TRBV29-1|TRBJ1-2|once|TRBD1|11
SVTVGTGMINT
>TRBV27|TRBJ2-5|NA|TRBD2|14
ASSHGTSGVRETQY
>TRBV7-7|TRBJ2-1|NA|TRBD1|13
ASSPGQVGWNEQF
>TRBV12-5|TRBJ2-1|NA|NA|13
ASGLGQSSYNEQF
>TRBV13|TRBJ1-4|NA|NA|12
ASAVGGPDEKLF
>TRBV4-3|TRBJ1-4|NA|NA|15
ASSLTGQRRTNEKLF
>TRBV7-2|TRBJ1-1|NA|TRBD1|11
ASSSPDRGKAF
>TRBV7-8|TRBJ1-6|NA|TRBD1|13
ASSRPGQGNSPLH
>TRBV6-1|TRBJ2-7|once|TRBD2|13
ASSIAGAISYEQY
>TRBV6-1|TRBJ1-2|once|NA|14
ASSDPSGGAHYGYT
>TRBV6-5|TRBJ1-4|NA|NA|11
ASKRGGGEKLF
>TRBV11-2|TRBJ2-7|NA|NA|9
ASSLRHEQY
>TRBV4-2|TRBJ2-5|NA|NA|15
ASSQEWTPRGQETQY
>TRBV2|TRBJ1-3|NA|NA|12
ASMTDGSGNTIY
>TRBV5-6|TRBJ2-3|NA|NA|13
ASSPPRFSTDTQY
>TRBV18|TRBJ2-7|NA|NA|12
ASSPRRGPYEQY
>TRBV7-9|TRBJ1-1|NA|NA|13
ASSSNKGQGPEAF
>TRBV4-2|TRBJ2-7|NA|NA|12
ASRPNDQGYEQY
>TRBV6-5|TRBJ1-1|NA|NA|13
ASSYGGLRDTEAF
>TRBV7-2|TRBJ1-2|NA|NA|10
ASSLGTYGYT
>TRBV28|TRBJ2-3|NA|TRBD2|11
ASWTSGTDTQY
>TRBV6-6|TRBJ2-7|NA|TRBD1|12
ASSPGQLSYEQY
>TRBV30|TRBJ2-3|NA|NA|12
AWSVLFITDTQY
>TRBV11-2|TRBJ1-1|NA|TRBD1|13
ASSGWDSLVTEAF
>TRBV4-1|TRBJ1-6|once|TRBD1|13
ASSPQTGDNSPLH
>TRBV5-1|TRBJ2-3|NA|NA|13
ASSLVGQVTDTQY
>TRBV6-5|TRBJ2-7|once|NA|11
ASTNGASYEQY
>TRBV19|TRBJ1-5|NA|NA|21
ASSIGRMRLTDSMPSGNQPQH
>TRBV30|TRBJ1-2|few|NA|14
AWSVLGIGIVGGYT
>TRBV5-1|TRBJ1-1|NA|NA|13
ASSLPSGHNTEAF
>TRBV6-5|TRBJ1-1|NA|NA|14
ASSYVGQGRDGEAF
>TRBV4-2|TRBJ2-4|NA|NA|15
ASSQVGDGGPKNIQY
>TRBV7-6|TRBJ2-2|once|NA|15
ASSLAAGRDYTGELF
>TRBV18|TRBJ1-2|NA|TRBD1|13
ASSPPGGGAVGYT
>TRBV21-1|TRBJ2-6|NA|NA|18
ASSKDCRGRRTSGANVLT
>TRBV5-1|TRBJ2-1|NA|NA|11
ASSFARADEQF
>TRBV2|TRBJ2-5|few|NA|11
ASRVSGVETQY
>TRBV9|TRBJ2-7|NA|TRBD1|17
ASSGVRDRGYETTYEQY
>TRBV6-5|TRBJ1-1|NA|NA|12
ASSHPTRAWGAF
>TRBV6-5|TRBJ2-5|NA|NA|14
ASSYSSRGVGETQY
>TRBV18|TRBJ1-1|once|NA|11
ASSLPPDTEAF
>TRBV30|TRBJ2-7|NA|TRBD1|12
AWSAGQGPYEQY
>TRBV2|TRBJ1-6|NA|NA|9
ASSEWAVLH
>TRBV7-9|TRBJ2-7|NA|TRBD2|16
ASSPNPGLAGVGYEQY